The clone carrying this T cell receptor (beta chain) was detected ten times or more. The V gene's germline CDR1 is LGHDT and CDR2 YNNKEL (reference sequence). CDR3 length: 14 residues. With 4 bases clipped from V and 4 bases from J, the junction kept 6 bases outside the gene matches. The data originate from a study of T cells in Graves' hyperthyroidism and ophthalmopathy. Researchers took RNA transcripts and amplified the TCR beta CDR3 regions from them. First-round RT-PCR of the TCR CDR3 relied on the HTBI primer set. MiXCR, applied by TCRdb to the multiplex PCR reads, yields one record per CDR3 protein. The sample contains 200,000 to 250,000 distinct CDR3 sequences, roughly 15% of which appear only once.

V usage is TRBV3-1 and J usage is TRBJ1-1; TRBD1 matches 7 bases. This clonotype was sampled from a young woman with Graves' ophthalmopathy. The sample comprised blood. The CDR3 loop reads CASSPTGVSTEAFF. Written as DNA, the CDR3 is TGTGCCAGCAGCCCCACAGGGGTTAGCACTGAAGCTTTCTTT.